These T cell receptor beta chains were read from a single sample in a study of OX40 agonist ivuxolimab in advanced cancers. This table comes from immunoSEQ multiplex PCR, and its TCRdb copy is limited to in-frame clones, with some not included. The table lists 85,000 to 100,000 clones, roughly 90% of them singletons. Material: CD4+ or CD8+ T cells sorted from blood, obtained in a trial of the OX40 agonist ivuxolimab. These receptors were obtained from an adult with an advanced solid tumor such as melanoma, head and neck, liver or kidney cancer. CDR3s include the opening cysteine and the closing phenylalanine or tryptophan. Each record gives: V gene, D gene, J gene, clone size, CDR3 DNA, CDR3 protein. A D gene is named only where the DNA matches it firmly. Rows give clone size only sometimes, using once, few, many, or a class for an expanded clone.

v_gene: TRBV11-2; d_gene: .; j_gene: TRBJ2-5; abundance: .; CDR3nt: TGTGCCAGCAGCCCGGGACTGGCACAAGAGACCCAGTACTTC; CDR3aa: CASSPGLAQETQYF
v_gene: TRBV18; d_gene: TRBD1; j_gene: TRBJ1-1; abundance: .; CDR3nt: TGTGCCAGCTCACCATCCGACAGGGCAAAGAACACTGAAGCTTTCTTT; CDR3aa: CASSPSDRAKNTEAFF
v_gene: TRBV7-9; d_gene: TRBD1; j_gene: TRBJ1-1; abundance: .; CDR3nt: TGTGCCAGCAGCTTAGGGGACAGGGATATGAACACTGAAGCTTTCTTT; CDR3aa: CASSLGDRDMNTEAFF
v_gene: TRBV6-1; d_gene: .; j_gene: TRBJ1-3; abundance: .; CDR3nt: TGTGCCAGCACCACCGGGAGGGCGTCTGGAAACACCATATATTTT; CDR3aa: CASTTGRASGNTIYF
v_gene: TRBV7-8; d_gene: .; j_gene: TRBJ1-5; abundance: .; CDR3nt: TGTGCCAGCAGTTTGGATAGGGGCCCCTCGCATTTT; CDR3aa: CASSLDRGPSHF
v_gene: TRBV28; d_gene: .; j_gene: TRBJ1-6; abundance: .; CDR3nt: TGTGCCAGCACCGACCACAGGGATTATTCACCCCTCCACTTT; CDR3aa: CASTDHRDYSPLHF
v_gene: TRBV28; d_gene: .; j_gene: TRBJ2-5; abundance: .; CDR3nt: TGTGCCAGCAGTTACGGCTGGGAGACCCAGTACTTC; CDR3aa: CASSYGWETQYF
v_gene: TRBV11-2; d_gene: TRBD1; j_gene: TRBJ1-2; abundance: .; CDR3nt: TGTGCCAGCAGCCCAGGACAGGGGGCCTTAAACTATGGCTACACCTTC; CDR3aa: CASSPGQGALNYGYTF
v_gene: TRBV30; d_gene: TRBD1; j_gene: TRBJ2-5; abundance: .; CDR3nt: TGTGCCTGGAGAGGACAGGCTAAAGAGACCCAGTACTTC; CDR3aa: CAWRGQAKETQYF
v_gene: TRBV6-1; d_gene: .; j_gene: TRBJ1-6; abundance: few; CDR3nt: TGTGCCAGCAGTGCCGGACAGACTAATTCACCCCTCCACTTT; CDR3aa: CASSAGQTNSPLHF
v_gene: TRBV5-3; d_gene: .; j_gene: TRBJ2-7; abundance: .; CDR3nt: TGTGCCAGCCCCTGGGGTGACAGCTACGAGCAGTACTTC; CDR3aa: CASPWGDSYEQYF
v_gene: TRBV6-5; d_gene: .; j_gene: TRBJ1-5; abundance: few; CDR3nt: TGTGCCAGCTCCAGAGGGCAGGAGCCCCAGCATTTT; CDR3aa: CASSRGQEPQHF
v_gene: TRBV6-6; d_gene: .; j_gene: TRBJ1-1; abundance: .; CDR3nt: TGTGCCAGCAGTTACTCGAAAGTCGTGGACACTGAAGCTTTCTTT; CDR3aa: CASSYSKVVDTEAFF
v_gene: TRBV11-2; d_gene: .; j_gene: TRBJ1-1; abundance: .; CDR3nt: TGTGCCAGCAGCTTAGGGGGATTAGGGATGAACACTGAAGCTTTCTTT; CDR3aa: CASSLGGLGMNTEAFF
v_gene: TRBV5-4; d_gene: .; j_gene: TRBJ2-1; abundance: .; CDR3nt: TGTGCCAGCAGCTTGGCCTCAGCGGCCGAGCAGTTCTTC; CDR3aa: CASSLASAAEQFF
v_gene: TRBV2; d_gene: .; j_gene: TRBJ1-6; abundance: .; CDR3nt: TGTGCCAGCAGTGTCAACAAAGGGGGGGGGCTTAGCTCCTATAATTCACCCCTCCACTTT; CDR3aa: CASSVNKGGGLSSYNSPLHF
v_gene: TRBV7-2; d_gene: TRBD1; j_gene: TRBJ2-5; abundance: .; CDR3nt: TGTGCCAGCAGCCCTACATCCGGGACAGGGATTCGGGAGACCCAGTACTTC; CDR3aa: CASSPTSGTGIRETQYF
v_gene: TRBV28; d_gene: TRBD1; j_gene: TRBJ2-7; abundance: few; CDR3nt: TGTGCCAGCACCCCATGGGGGGGACAGGGAGAATACGAGCAGTACTTC; CDR3aa: CASTPWGGQGEYEQYF
v_gene: TRBV18; d_gene: .; j_gene: TRBJ2-6; abundance: .; CDR3nt: TGTGCCAGCTCACCATACAGGTTTTCTGGGGCCAACGTCCTGACTTTC; CDR3aa: CASSPYRFSGANVLTF
v_gene: TRBV19; d_gene: .; j_gene: TRBJ1-4; abundance: .; CDR3nt: TGTGCCAGTAGTATGGGGATACGGGGGAATGAAAAACTGTTTTTT; CDR3aa: CASSMGIRGNEKLFF
v_gene: TRBV6-5; d_gene: .; j_gene: TRBJ2-2; abundance: .; CDR3nt: TGTGCCAGCAGTTACAGGGGACCCAACACCGGGGAGCTGTTTTTT; CDR3aa: CASSYRGPNTGELFF
v_gene: TRBV5-6; d_gene: .; j_gene: TRBJ1-6; abundance: .; CDR3nt: TGTGCCAGCAGCCTGGGACAATTTTCTTCACCCCTCCACTTT; CDR3aa: CASSLGQFSSPLHF
v_gene: TRBV5-6; d_gene: .; j_gene: TRBJ1-2; abundance: .; CDR3nt: TGTGCCAGCAGCTTGGATGCTGGGGATGGCTACACCTTC; CDR3aa: CASSLDAGDGYTF
v_gene: TRBV28; d_gene: .; j_gene: TRBJ1-1; abundance: .; CDR3nt: TGTGCCAGCAGTTTACTCCGGGCAGGGGCCAGGAACACTGAAGCTTTCTTT; CDR3aa: CASSLLRAGARNTEAFF
v_gene: TRBV7-2; d_gene: .; j_gene: TRBJ1-1; abundance: .; CDR3nt: TGTGCCAGCAGCTTCTCAGGGATCACTGAAGCTTTCTTT; CDR3aa: CASSFSGITEAFF
v_gene: TRBV10-3; d_gene: .; j_gene: TRBJ1-5; abundance: .; CDR3nt: TGTGCCATCAGTGAGGGTCAACAGAGCAATCAGCCCCAGCATTTT; CDR3aa: CAISEGQQSNQPQHF
v_gene: TRBV5-4; d_gene: .; j_gene: TRBJ1-1; abundance: .; CDR3nt: TGTGCCAGCAGCTTGGCCGGGGCTATCGGGGACACTGAAGCTTTCTTT; CDR3aa: CASSLAGAIGDTEAFF
v_gene: TRBV11-2; d_gene: .; j_gene: TRBJ2-7; abundance: .; CDR3nt: TGTGCCAGCAGCTTAGAGTTCGAGCAGTACTTC; CDR3aa: CASSLEFEQYF
v_gene: TRBV7-9; d_gene: TRBD2; j_gene: TRBJ2-7; abundance: once; CDR3nt: TGTGCCAGCAGCTTAGCGGCGGGGGGGGTCTACGAGCAGTACTTC; CDR3aa: CASSLAAGGVYEQYF
v_gene: TRBV19; d_gene: .; j_gene: TRBJ1-4; abundance: .; CDR3nt: TGTGCCAGCAGATCCGGGACCGCCGATATGAAACTGTTTTTT; CDR3aa: CASRSGTADMKLFF
v_gene: TRBV7-3; d_gene: .; j_gene: TRBJ2-5; abundance: .; CDR3nt: TGTGCCAGCAGCTCCATGGGGGAGACCCAGTACTTC; CDR3aa: CASSSMGETQYF
v_gene: TRBV30; d_gene: .; j_gene: TRBJ2-1; abundance: .; CDR3nt: TGTGCCTGGCGGGTCTATGAGCAGTTCTTC; CDR3aa: CAWRVYEQFF
v_gene: TRBV28; d_gene: TRBD2; j_gene: TRBJ2-3; abundance: .; CDR3nt: TGTGCCAGCAGGCCCGCGGGGGGGAGCACAGATACGCAGTATTTT; CDR3aa: CASRPAGGSTDTQYF
v_gene: TRBV7-2; d_gene: .; j_gene: TRBJ2-1; abundance: .; CDR3nt: TGTGCCAGCAGCTCTAGACAGTACAATGAGCAGTTCTTC; CDR3aa: CASSSRQYNEQFF
v_gene: TRBV6-5; d_gene: TRBD1; j_gene: TRBJ2-2; abundance: .; CDR3nt: TGTGCCAGCAGTTCCCCGACAGGGTTGAACACCGGGGAGCTGTTTTTT; CDR3aa: CASSSPTGLNTGELFF
v_gene: TRBV28; d_gene: .; j_gene: TRBJ1-4; abundance: .; CDR3nt: TGTGCCACCCATAGGGGGGGTTCTTTATCAACTAATGAAAAACTGTTTTTT; CDR3aa: CATHRGGSLSTNEKLFF
v_gene: TRBV7-2; d_gene: .; j_gene: TRBJ1-4; abundance: .; CDR3nt: TGTGCCAGCAGCTTTTTAGTAGGACGGATTAATGAAAAACTGTTTTTT; CDR3aa: CASSFLVGRINEKLFF
v_gene: TRBV19; d_gene: .; j_gene: TRBJ1-6; abundance: once; CDR3nt: TGTGCCAGTAGTATCACGGGGAGCTCCTATAATTCACCCCTCCACTTT; CDR3aa: CASSITGSSYNSPLHF
v_gene: TRBV2; d_gene: .; j_gene: TRBJ2-2; abundance: .; CDR3nt: TGTGCCAGCCGACTCGGCGGGGCCCCCGGGGAGCTGTTTTTT; CDR3aa: CASRLGGAPGELFF
v_gene: TRBV28; d_gene: .; j_gene: TRBJ2-1; abundance: .; CDR3nt: TGTGCCAGCAGTCAAATCCCGGGAGTTAACTACAATGAGCAGTTCTTC; CDR3aa: CASSQIPGVNYNEQFF
v_gene: TRBV20-1; d_gene: .; j_gene: TRBJ1-2; abundance: once; CDR3nt: TGCAGTGCTAGCGGGGCGAGGGGCTACACCTTC; CDR3aa: CSASGARGYTF
v_gene: TRBV19; d_gene: TRBD1; j_gene: TRBJ2-5; abundance: once; CDR3nt: TGTGCCACCGAGGGACAGGGAAAAGAGACCCAGTACTTC; CDR3aa: CATEGQGKETQYF
v_gene: TRBV13; d_gene: TRBD2; j_gene: TRBJ2-1; abundance: once; CDR3nt: TGTGCCAGCAGTTGGCAACTAGCGGGGACTTACAATGAGCAGTTCTTC; CDR3aa: CASSWQLAGTYNEQFF
v_gene: TRBV30; d_gene: .; j_gene: TRBJ2-2; abundance: .; CDR3nt: TGTGCCTGGAGTGTTAAGGGTGGCAACGGGGAGCTGTTTTTT; CDR3aa: CAWSVKGGNGELFF
v_gene: TRBV7-9; d_gene: .; j_gene: TRBJ1-1; abundance: .; CDR3nt: TGTGCCAGCAGCGCAGCGGGTACTGAAGCTTTCTTT; CDR3aa: CASSAAGTEAFF
v_gene: TRBV18; d_gene: .; j_gene: TRBJ1-1; abundance: .; CDR3nt: TGTGCCAGCTCACCCACGGGGGTGAACACTGAAGCTTTCTTT; CDR3aa: CASSPTGVNTEAFF
v_gene: TRBV5-1; d_gene: TRBD1; j_gene: TRBJ2-2; abundance: .; CDR3nt: TGCGCCAGCAGCTTAACAGGGGCGGCTACCGGGGAGCTGTTTTTT; CDR3aa: CASSLTGAATGELFF
v_gene: TRBV7-2; d_gene: .; j_gene: TRBJ2-3; abundance: .; CDR3nt: TGTGCCAGCAGCCCCGACAGCCTGGGCACAGATACGCAGTATTTT; CDR3aa: CASSPDSLGTDTQYF
v_gene: TRBV2; d_gene: .; j_gene: TRBJ1-4; abundance: once; CDR3nt: TGTGCCAGCAGGAGGGGTCCTAATGAAAAACTGTTTTTT; CDR3aa: CASRRGPNEKLFF
v_gene: TRBV5-1; d_gene: .; j_gene: TRBJ1-6; abundance: .; CDR3nt: TGCGCCAGCAGCCCGGAAGGGGGGGCCTATAATTCACCCCTCCACTTT; CDR3aa: CASSPEGGAYNSPLHF
v_gene: TRBV27; d_gene: TRBD1; j_gene: TRBJ2-5; abundance: .; CDR3nt: TGTGCCAGCGGCTACCGACAGGGGGCGAAGAAATACGCAGAGACCCAGTACTTC; CDR3aa: CASGYRQGAKKYAETQYF
v_gene: TRBV7-3; d_gene: .; j_gene: TRBJ2-5; abundance: .; CDR3nt: TGTGCCAGCAGCCCGACGGACAGCGTGGGGGCCCAGTACTTC; CDR3aa: CASSPTDSVGAQYF
v_gene: TRBV27; d_gene: TRBD2; j_gene: TRBJ2-3; abundance: .; CDR3nt: TGTGCCAGCAGTCAAATAGCGGGGGGGCCATACACAGATACGCAGTATTTT; CDR3aa: CASSQIAGGPYTDTQYF
v_gene: TRBV28; d_gene: TRBD2; j_gene: TRBJ2-7; abundance: .; CDR3nt: TGTGCCAGCAGGACCCCGGGACTAGCGGGCTACGAGCAGTACTTC; CDR3aa: CASRTPGLAGYEQYF